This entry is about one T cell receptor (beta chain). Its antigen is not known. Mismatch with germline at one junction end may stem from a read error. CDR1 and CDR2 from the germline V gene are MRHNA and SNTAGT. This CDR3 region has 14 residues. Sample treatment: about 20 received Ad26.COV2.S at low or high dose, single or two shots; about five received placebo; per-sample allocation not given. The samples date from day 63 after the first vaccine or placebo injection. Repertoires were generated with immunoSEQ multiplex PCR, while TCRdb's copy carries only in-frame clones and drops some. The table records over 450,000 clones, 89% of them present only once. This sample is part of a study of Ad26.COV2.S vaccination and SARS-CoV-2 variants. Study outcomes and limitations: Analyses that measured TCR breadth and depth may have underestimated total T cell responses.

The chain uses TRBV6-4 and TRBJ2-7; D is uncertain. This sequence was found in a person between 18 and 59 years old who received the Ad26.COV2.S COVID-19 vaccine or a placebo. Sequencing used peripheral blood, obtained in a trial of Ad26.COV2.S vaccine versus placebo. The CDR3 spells CASSDSRESDKVVF. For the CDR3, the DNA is TGTGCCAGCAGTGACTCGAGAGAATCCGATAAGGTTGTCTTC.